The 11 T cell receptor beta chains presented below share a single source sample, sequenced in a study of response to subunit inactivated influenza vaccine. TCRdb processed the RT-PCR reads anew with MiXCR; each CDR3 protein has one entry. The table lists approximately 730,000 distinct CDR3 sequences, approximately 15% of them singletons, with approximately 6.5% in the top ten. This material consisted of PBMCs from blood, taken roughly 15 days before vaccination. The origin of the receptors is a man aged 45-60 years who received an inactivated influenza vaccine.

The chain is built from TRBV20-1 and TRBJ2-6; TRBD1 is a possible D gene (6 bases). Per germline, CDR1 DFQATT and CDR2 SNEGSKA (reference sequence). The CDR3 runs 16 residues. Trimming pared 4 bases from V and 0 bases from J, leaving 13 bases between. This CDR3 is CSAIAGERSGANVLTF. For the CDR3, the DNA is TGCAGTGCTATTGCAGGGGAGCGCTCTGGGGCCAACGTCCTGACTTTC.

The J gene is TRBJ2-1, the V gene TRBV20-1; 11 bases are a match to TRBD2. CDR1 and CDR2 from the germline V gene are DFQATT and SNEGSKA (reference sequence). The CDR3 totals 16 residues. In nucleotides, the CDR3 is TGCTGCGCCAAGGCCGCTAGCGGGGGGAGGTACAATGAGCAGTTCTTC. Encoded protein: CCAKAASGGRYNEQFF.

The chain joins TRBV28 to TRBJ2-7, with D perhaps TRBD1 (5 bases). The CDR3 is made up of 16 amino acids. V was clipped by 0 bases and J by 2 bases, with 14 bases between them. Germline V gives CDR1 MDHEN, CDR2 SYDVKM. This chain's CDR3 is CASSLWVRGRAYEQYF. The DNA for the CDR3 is TGTGCCAGCAGTTTATGGGTTAGGGGCAGAGCCTACGAGCAGTACTTC.

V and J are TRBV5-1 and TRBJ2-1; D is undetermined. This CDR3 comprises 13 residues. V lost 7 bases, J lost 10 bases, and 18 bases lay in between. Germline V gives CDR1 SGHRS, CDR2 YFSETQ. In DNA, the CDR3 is TGCGCCAGCCGTTCCCCCCCGTTAGCCGAGCAGTTCTTC. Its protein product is CASRSPPLAEQFF.

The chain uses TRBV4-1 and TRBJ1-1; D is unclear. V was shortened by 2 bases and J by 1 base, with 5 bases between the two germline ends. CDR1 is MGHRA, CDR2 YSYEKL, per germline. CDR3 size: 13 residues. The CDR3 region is CASSQRENTEAFF. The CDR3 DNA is TGCGCCAGCAGCCAAAGGGAGAACACTGAAGCTTTCTTT.

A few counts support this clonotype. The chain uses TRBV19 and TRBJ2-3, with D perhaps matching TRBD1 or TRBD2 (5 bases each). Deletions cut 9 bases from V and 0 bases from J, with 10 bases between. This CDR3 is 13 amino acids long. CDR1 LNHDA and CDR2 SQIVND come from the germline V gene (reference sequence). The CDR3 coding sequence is TGTGCCAGCGGGACCTCTAGCACAGATACGCAGTATTTT. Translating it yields CASGTSSTDTQYF.

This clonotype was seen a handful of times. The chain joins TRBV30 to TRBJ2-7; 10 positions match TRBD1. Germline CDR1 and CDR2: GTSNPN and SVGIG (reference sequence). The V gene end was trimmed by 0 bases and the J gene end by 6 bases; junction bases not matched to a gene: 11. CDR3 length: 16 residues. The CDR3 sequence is CAWSVYWGQGTAEQYF. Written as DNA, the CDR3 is TGTGCCTGGAGTGTATATTGGGGACAGGGGACCGCCGAGCAGTACTTC.

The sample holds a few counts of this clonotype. The chain's CDR3 is CASSSPPSGRDSEQYF. CDR3 DNA sequence: TGTGCCAGCAGCAGCCCACCTAGCGGGAGGGACTCCGAGCAGTACTTC. V and J are TRBV28 and TRBJ2-7; TRBD2 agrees at 12 bases. Germline V gene sequence: CDR1 MDHEN, CDR2 SYDVKM. This CDR3 has 16 amino acids. The J segment lost 6 bases and the V segment lost 6 bases, leaving 12 bases of the junction unmatched.

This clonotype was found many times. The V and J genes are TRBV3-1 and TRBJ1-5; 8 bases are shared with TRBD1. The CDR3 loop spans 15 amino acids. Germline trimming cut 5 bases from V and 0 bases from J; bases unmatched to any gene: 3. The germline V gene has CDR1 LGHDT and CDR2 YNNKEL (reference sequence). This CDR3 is CASSLTGASNQPQHF. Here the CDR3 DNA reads TGTGCCAGCAGCTTGACAGGGGCTAGCAATCAGCCCCAGCATTTT. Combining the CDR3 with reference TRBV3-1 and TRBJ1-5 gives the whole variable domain DTAVSQTPKYLVTQMGNDKSIKCEQNLGHDTMYWYKQDSKKFLKIMFSYNNKELIINETVPNRFSPKSPDKAHLNLHINSLELGDSAVYFCASSLTGASNQPQHFGDGTRLSIL.

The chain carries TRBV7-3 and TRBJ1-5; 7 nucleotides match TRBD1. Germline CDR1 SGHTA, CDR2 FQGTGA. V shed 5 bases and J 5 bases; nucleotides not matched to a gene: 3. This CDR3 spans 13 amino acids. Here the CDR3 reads CASSKDRYQPQHF. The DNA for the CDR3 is TGTGCCAGCAGCAAGGACAGGTATCAGCCCCAGCATTTT.

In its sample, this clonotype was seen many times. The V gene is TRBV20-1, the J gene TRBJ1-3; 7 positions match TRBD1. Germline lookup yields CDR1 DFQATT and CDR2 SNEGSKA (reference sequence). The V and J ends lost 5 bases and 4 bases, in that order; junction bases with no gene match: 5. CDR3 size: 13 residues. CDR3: CSAPQGLGNTIYF. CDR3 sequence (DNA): TGCAGTGCTCCACAGGGGCTCGGAAACACCATATATTTT.